This TCR beta chain was sequenced for a study of blood T cell repertoires in COVID-19. TCRdb's table, derived via immunoSEQ multiplex PCR, lists solely in-frame clones and lacks some. The sample has 120,000 or so clones, roughly 80% seen once. The J segment lost 3 bases and the V segment lost 6 bases, leaving 8 bases of the junction unmatched. The CDR3 consists of 14 residues. Germline values: CDR1 LNHDA, CDR2 SQIVND (reference sequence). Sequenced sample: peripheral blood. The receptor comes from a man aged 60-69 years with acute or convalescent COVID-19. The gene calls are TRBV19 and TRBJ2-7; TRBD1 matches 7 bases. For the CDR3, the DNA is TGTGCCAGTAGGCTGACAGGGAAGGGCTACGAGCAGTACTTC. It translates to CASRLTGKGYEQYF. Based on the CDR3 plus reference TRBV19 and TRBJ2-7, the full variable domain is DGGITQSPKYLFRKEGQNVTLSCEQNLNHDAMYWYRQDPGQGLRLIYYSQIVNDFQKGDIAEGYSVSREKKESFPLTVTSAQKNPTAFYLCASRLTGKGYEQYFGPGTRLTVT.